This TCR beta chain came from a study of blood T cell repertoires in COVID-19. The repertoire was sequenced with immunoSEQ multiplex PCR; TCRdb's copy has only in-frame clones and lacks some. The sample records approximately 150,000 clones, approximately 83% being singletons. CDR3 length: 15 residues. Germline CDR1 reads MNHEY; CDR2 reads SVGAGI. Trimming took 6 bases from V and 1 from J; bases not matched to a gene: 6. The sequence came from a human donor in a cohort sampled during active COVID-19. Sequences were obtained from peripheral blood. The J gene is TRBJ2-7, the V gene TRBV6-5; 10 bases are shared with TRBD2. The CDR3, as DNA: TGTGCCAGCAGATCAGCGGGAGGGGGGTCCTACGAGCAGTACTTC. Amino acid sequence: CASRSAGGGSYEQYF.